The TCR beta chain under discussion was sequenced for a study of cytomegalovirus exposure and HLA in healthy donors. Germline assignment: CDR1 SGDLS and CDR2 YYNGEE. J lost 1 base, V lost 3 bases, and 3 bases had no gene match. The CDR3 is 14 amino acids. A single count supports this clone. While unrecorded immune exposures were likely, the donors were nominally healthy when sampled. Researchers ran the PCR with 60 Vbeta and 13 Jbeta primers. TCRdb's copy holds only in-frame clones and misses some; the assay was immunoSEQ multiplex PCR. Of 30,000 to 40,000 clones in the sample, 65% to 70% were seen once.

The sequenced sample consisted of PBMCs. This sequence joins TRBV9 and TRBJ2-5; 7 positions agree with TRBD1. This clonotype was sampled from a man aged 40-55 years in good health and CMV-seropositive. CDR3 amino acids: CASSARQGQETQYF. In DNA, the CDR3 is TGTGCCAGCAGCGCGCGACAGGGCCAAGAGACCCAGTACTTC.